This TCR beta chain was recovered during a study of OX40 agonist ivuxolimab in advanced cancers. Study-wide background: The dose of intravenous ivuxolimab that patients received every 2 weeks ranged from 0.01 to 10 mg/kg. Mean age around 64 years, range about 23 to 85; around 80% male. Three partial responders included one hepatocellular carcinoma patient and two cutaneous melanoma patients.

The assay was immunoSEQ multiplex PCR, and TCRdb's table has in-frame clones only and misses some. The table includes about 56,000 clones, 82% detected once. This CDR3 contains 15 residues. The J segment lost 5 bases and the V segment lost 7 bases, leaving 15 bases of the junction unmatched. Germline CDR1 reads SGHNT; CDR2 reads YYREEE (reference sequence). The sample here was CD4+ or CD8+ T cells sorted from blood, taken in a trial of the OX40 agonist ivuxolimab. The V and J genes are TRBV5-4 and TRBJ2-7, with 7 nucleotides matching TRBD1. The TCR was taken from an adult with an advanced solid tumor such as melanoma, head and neck, liver or kidney cancer. The CDR3 protein is CASYLLRQGDDEQYF. The DNA of the CDR3 is TGTGCCAGCTACTTACTAAGACAGGGAGACGACGAGCAGTACTTC.